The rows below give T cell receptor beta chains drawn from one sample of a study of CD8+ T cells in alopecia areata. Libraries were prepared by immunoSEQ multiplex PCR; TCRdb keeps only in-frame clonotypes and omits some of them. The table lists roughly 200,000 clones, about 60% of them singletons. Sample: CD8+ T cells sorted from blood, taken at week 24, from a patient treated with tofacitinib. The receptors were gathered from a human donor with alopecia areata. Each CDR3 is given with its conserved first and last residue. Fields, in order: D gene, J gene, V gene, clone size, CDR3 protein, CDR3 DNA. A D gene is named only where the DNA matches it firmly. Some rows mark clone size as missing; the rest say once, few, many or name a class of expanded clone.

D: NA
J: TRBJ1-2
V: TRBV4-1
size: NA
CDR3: CASSQVGDYGYTF
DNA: TGCGCCAGCAGCCAAGTAGGGGATTATGGCTACACCTTC

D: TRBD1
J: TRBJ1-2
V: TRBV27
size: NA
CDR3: CASSPRTGQGYGYTF
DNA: TGTGCCAGCAGTCCTCGAACGGGACAGGGATATGGCTACACCTTC

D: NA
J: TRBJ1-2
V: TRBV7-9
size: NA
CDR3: CASSFPDGYTF
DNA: TGTGCCAGCAGCTTTCCAGACGGCTACACCTTC

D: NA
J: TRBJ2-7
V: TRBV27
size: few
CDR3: CASKRGYEQYF
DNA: TGTGCCAGCAAACGAGGCTACGAGCAGTACTTC

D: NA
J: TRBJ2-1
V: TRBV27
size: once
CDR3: CASSRRDNEQFF
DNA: TGTGCCAGCAGTCGAAGGGACAATGAGCAGTTCTTC

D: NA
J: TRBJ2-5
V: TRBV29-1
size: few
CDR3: CSVMVETQYF
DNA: TGCAGCGTCATGGTGGAGACCCAGTACTTC

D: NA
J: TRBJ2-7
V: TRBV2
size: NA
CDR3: CASSETSTREQYF
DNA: TGTGCCAGCAGCGAGACTAGTACCCGGGAGCAGTACTTC

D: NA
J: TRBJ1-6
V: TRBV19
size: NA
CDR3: CASSPQGRANSPLHF
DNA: TGTGCCAGTAGCCCACAGGGACGGGCGAATTCACCCCTCCACTTT

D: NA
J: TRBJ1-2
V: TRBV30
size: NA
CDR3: CAYAGTYNYGYTF
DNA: TGTGCCTATGCCGGGACATATAACTATGGCTACACCTTC

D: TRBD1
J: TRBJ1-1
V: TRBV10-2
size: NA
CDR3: CASSLDRTGPEAFF
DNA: TGCGCCAGCAGCCTGGACAGGACTGGCCCTGAAGCTTTCTTT